Below, 17 T cell receptor beta chains from the same sample are listed, as sequenced in a study of shared clonotypes between healthy human individuals. The repertoire was sequenced with immunoSEQ multiplex PCR; TCRdb's copy has only in-frame clones and lacks some. The sample consists of 2,500,000 or so clones, roughly nine tenths of them appearing once. What was sequenced was naive CD4+ T cells sorted from blood. Subset given: CD45RA+ positively selected. The receptors stem from a man aged 18-30 years in good health.

The V call is TRBV25-1, the J call TRBJ2-1; 12 bases match TRBD1. From germline, CDR1 is MGHDK and CDR2 SYGVNS. The CDR3 spans 16 residues. Losses at the gene ends were 4 bases for V and 9 bases for J; bases not matched to a gene: 10. The CDR3 nucleotides read TGTGCCAGCAGTGGCTCACCGGGACAGGGGGCAGGTGAGCAGTTCTTC. It encodes CASSGSPGQGAGEQFF.

In this sample, this clone turned up a few times. The J gene is TRBJ1-5, the V gene TRBV6-5; a possible D gene is TRBD1 (5 bases). Trimming took off 8 bases at V and 3 bases at J, with 8 bases between the two ends. The CDR3 spans 12 residues. The germline V gene encodes CDR1 MNHEY and CDR2 SVGAGI. CDR3 in DNA: TGTGCCAGCTGGGGCCACAATCAGCCCCAGCATTTT. Translating it yields CASWGHNQPQHF.

Notes on this clone: At one boundary the junction diverges from the germline segment, which might be a read error. The chain recombines TRBV7-7 with TRBJ2-1; D is undetermined. The CDR3 sequence is 16 residues long. Looked up from germline, CDR1 is SSHAT and CDR2 is FNYEAQ (reference sequence). The CDR3 sequence: CASSLEAQSPYNEQFF. CDR3 coding DNA: TGTGCTAGCAGCTTAGAGGCACAGTCACCCTACAATGAGCAGTTCTTC.

V and J are TRBV5-6 and TRBJ1-1; no clear D gene. Trimming removed 0 bases from V and 7 bases from J, with 22 bases in between. In germline, CDR1 is SGHDT, CDR2 YYEEEE. This CDR3 is built from 17 residues. The CDR3 bases are TGTGCCAGCAGCTTGGACACGTGGGTTTCCCTTGCCAGTGAAGCTTTCTTT. It specifies CASSLDTWVSLASEAFF.

The V gene is TRBV5-1, the J gene TRBJ1-1; D unresolved. Germline CDR1 and CDR2: SGHRS and YFSETQ. The CDR3 covers 13 residues. V was clipped by 4 bases and J by 0 bases, with 7 bases between them. CDR3 sequence: CASSKGLNTEAFF. In DNA form, the CDR3 reads TGCGCCAGCAGCAAAGGGTTGAACACTGAAGCTTTCTTT.

The chain carries TRBV7-6 and TRBJ1-4; D is possibly TRBD1 (5 bases). The V end lost 1 base, the J end lost 7 bases, and 13 bases lay between the germline ends. The CDR3 totals 15 residues. Germline V gene sequence: CDR1 SGHVS, CDR2 FNYEAQ. CDR3 loop: CASSLGGQGGEKLFF. DNA of the CDR3: TGTGCCAGCAGCTTAGGAGGGCAGGGAGGTGAAAAACTGTTTTTT.

J is TRBJ2-2 and V is TRBV6-4; D not certain. Germline V lookup: CDR1 MRHNA, CDR2 SNTAGT. The V and J ends lost 2 bases and 0 bases respectively, with 10 bases between them. CDR3 size: 16 residues. The CDR3: CASSDGKVANTGELFF. The CDR3 DNA reads TGTGCCAGCAGTGACGGCAAAGTGGCGAACACCGGGGAGCTGTTTTTT.

This sequence joins TRBV19 and TRBJ1-3; 7 nucleotides line up with TRBD1. The V gene end was trimmed by 5 bases and the J gene end by 0 bases; junction bases not matched to a gene: 4. This CDR3 contains 15 residues. CDR1 and CDR2 from the germline V gene are LNHDA and SQIVND (reference sequence). The CDR3: CASSRDSGSGNTIYF. The CDR3 bases are TGTGCCAGTAGTCGGGACAGCGGCTCTGGAAACACCATATATTTT.

This chain connects TRBV6-1 to TRBJ2-3; no clear D gene. V gave up 6 bases and J gave up 0 bases, with 13 bases separating them. The CDR3 sequence is 15 residues long. Per the germline V gene, CDR1 is MNHNS and CDR2 is SASEGT. The CDR3 spells CASSLQRISTDTQYF. The DNA for the CDR3 is TGTGCCAGCAGCCTGCAGCGAATTAGCACAGATACGCAGTATTTT.

The chain couples TRBV9 to TRBJ2-2; 8 bases match TRBD2. Looked up from germline, CDR1 is SGDLS and CDR2 is YYNGEE. The CDR3 has 14 amino acids. V lost 4 bases and J lost 6; bases outside the gene matches: 5. The CDR3 bases are TGTGCCAGCAGCCAAGCGGGAGTTCCCGGGGAGCTGTTTTTT. Translating gives CASSQAGVPGELFF.

The gene calls are TRBV6-1 and TRBJ1-3; D is undetermined. The ends were cut back, 4 bases at V and 0 bases at J, with 10 bases in the middle. From germline, CDR1 is MNHNS and CDR2 SASEGT. This CDR3 comprises 15 residues. The CDR3 DNA reads as TGTGCCAGCAGTGGCGAACCCGGCTCTGGAAACACCATATATTTT. Protein: CASSGEPGSGNTIYF.

For this clone: Distinct nucleotide sequences in the sample also encode this CDR3. The chain links TRBV7-8 to TRBJ1-4; D gene uncertain. Deletions cut 6 bases from V and 7 bases from J, with 12 bases between. Per germline, CDR1 SGHVS and CDR2 FQNEAQ. The CDR3 totals 13 residues. The CDR3 region is CASSRRGGEKLFF. The DNA of the CDR3 is TGTGCCAGCAGTAGACGGGGAGGTGAAAAACTGTTTTTT.

The chain uses TRBV2 and TRBJ1-1; 7 bases fit TRBD1. This CDR3 contains 15 residues. CDR1 and CDR2 (germline): SNHLY, FYNNEI. Trimming cost V 6 bases and J 0 bases; bases outside gene matches: 7. The CDR3 DNA reads as TGTGCCAGCAGATATGGAGACAGGGTGAACACTGAAGCTTTCTTT. Translated, it gives CASRYGDRVNTEAFF.

J is TRBJ1-6 and V is TRBV30; no firm D call. Trimming pared 0 bases from V and 9 bases from J, leaving 18 bases between. Looked up from germline, CDR1 is GTSNPN and CDR2 is SVGIG (reference sequence). The CDR3 has 16 residues. CDR3 bases: TGTGCCTGGAGTGTACCCACCGGGTATCGGGGTTCACCCCTCCACTTT. Its translation is CAWSVPTGYRGSPLHF.

This clone was seen a single time. The chain is built from TRBV5-1 and TRBJ2-5, with no clear D. Deletions cut 4 bases from V and 4 bases from J, with 14 bases between. Germline assignment: CDR1 SGHRS and CDR2 YFSETQ. The CDR3 has 14 amino acids. As DNA, the CDR3 is TGCGCCAGCAGCCCGGATTCCCCGGGAGAGACCCAGTACTTC. Its translation is CASSPDSPGETQYF.

The chain joins TRBV30 to TRBJ2-1; the D gene is possibly TRBD1 (5 bases). The CDR3 totals 13 residues. Germline V gene lookup returns CDR1 GTSNPN and CDR2 SVGIG (reference sequence). V lost 4 bases and J 9 bases, leaving 16 bases between the germline ends. The CDR3 nucleotides read TGTGCCTGGACCCCTACAGGTATTCTTGAGCAGTTCTTC. It is translated as CAWTPTGILEQFF.

The V call is TRBV15, the J call TRBJ1-4; 8 bases are a match to TRBD1. The germline V gene encodes CDR1 LNHNV and CDR2 YYDKDF (reference sequence). CDR3 length: 15 residues. The V gene end was trimmed by 2 bases and the J gene end by 8 bases; junction bases not matched to a gene: 7. The CDR3 DNA is TGTGCCACCAGCAGATACAGGGGGGAGGAAGAAAAACTGTTTTTT. This sequence encodes CATSRYRGEEEKLFF.